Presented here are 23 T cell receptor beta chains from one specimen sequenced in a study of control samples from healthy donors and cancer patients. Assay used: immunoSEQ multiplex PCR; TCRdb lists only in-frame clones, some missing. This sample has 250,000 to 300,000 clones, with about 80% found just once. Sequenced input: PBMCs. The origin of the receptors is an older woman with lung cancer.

The CDR3 nucleotides read TGCGCCAGCAGCCAAGAACCTAGCGGGGAGGGGCGTGATACGCAGTATTTT. Translated, it gives CASSQEPSGEGRDTQYF. The J gene is TRBJ2-3, the V gene TRBV4-1; 9 nucleotides line up with TRBD2. This CDR3 is built from 17 residues. Germline V gene lookup returns CDR1 MGHRA and CDR2 YSYEKL. With V trimmed by 0 bases and J by 6 bases, 10 bases remained unmatched.

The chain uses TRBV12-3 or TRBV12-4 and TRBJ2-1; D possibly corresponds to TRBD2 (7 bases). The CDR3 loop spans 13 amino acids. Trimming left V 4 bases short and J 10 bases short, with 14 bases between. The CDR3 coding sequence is TGTGCCAGCAGTTGGGGGGGGCGAGGCGAGCAGTTCTTC. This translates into CASSWGGRGEQFF.

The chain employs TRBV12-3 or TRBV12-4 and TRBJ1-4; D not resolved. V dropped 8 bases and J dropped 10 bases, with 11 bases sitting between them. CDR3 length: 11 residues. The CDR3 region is CASLRAGKLFF. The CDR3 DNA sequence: TGTGCCAGCCTCCGGGCAGGAAAACTGTTTTTT.

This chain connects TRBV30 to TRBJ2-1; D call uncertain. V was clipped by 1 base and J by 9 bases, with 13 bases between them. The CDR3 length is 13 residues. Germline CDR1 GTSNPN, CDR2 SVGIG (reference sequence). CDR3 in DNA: TGTGCCTGGAGTGCCCGGCTCGTCGGTGAGCAGTTCTTC. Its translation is CAWSARLVGEQFF.

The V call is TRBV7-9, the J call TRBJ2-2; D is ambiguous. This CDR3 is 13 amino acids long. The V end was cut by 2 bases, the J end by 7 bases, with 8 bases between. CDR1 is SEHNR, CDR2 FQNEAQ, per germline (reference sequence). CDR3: CASSLRVDGELFF. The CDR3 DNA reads TGTGCCAGCAGCTTACGGGTGGACGGGGAGCTGTTTTTT.

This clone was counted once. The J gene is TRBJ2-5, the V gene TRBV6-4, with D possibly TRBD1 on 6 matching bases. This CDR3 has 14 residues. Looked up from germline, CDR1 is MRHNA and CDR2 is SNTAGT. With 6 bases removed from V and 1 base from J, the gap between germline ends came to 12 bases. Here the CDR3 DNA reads TGTGCCAGCAGAGAGGACAGCAGCCAAGAGACCCAGTACTTC. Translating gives CASREDSSQETQYF.

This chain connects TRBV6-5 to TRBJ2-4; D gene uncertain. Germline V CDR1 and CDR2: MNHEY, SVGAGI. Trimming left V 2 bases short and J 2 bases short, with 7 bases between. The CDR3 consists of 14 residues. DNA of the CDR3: TGTGCCAGCAGTTACGATGGGTCCAAAAACATTCAGTACTTC. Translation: CASSYDGSKNIQYF.

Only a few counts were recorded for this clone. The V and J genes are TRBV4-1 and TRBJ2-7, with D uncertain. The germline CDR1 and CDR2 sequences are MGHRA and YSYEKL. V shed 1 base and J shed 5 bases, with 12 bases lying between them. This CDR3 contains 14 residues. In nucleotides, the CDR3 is TGCGCCAGCAGCCAAGGATACGGTCGGGACGAGCAGTACTTC. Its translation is CASSQGYGRDEQYF.

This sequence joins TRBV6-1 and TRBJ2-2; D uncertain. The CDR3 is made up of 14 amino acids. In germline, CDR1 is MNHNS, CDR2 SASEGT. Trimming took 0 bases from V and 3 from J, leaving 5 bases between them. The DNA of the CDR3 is TGTGCCAGCAGTGAAGCTTGGGACACCGGGGAGCTGTTTTTT. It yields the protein CASSEAWDTGELFF.

The DNA for the CDR3 is TGTGCCAGCAGCGGGAGACAAGTGGGAGAGCAGTACTTC. Protein: CASSGRQVGEQYF. The V call is TRBV5-4, the J call TRBJ2-7, with D possibly TRBD2 on 5 matching bases. Trimming cost V 4 bases and J 7 bases, with 15 bases left between them. The CDR3 runs to 13 residues. Per the germline V gene, CDR1 is SGHNT and CDR2 is YYREEE (reference sequence). Together with reference TRBV5-4 and TRBJ2-7, the CDR3 gives the full variable domain: ETGVTQSPTHLIKTRGQQVTLRCSSQSGHNTVSWYQQALGQGPQFIFQYYREEENGRGNFPPRFSGLQFPNYSSELNVNALELDDSALYLCASSGRQVGEQYFGPGTRLTVT.

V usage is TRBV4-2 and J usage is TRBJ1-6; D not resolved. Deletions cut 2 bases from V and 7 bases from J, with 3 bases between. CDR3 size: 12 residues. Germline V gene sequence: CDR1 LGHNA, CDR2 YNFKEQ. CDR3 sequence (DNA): TGTGCCAGCAGCCAACAGAATTCACCCCTCCACTTT. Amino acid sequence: CASSQQNSPLHF.

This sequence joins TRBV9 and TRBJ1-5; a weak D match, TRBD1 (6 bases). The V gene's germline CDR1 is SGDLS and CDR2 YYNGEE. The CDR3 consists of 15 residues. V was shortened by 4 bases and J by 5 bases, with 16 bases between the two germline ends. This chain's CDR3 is CASSQSGGRDQPQHF. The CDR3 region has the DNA TGTGCCAGCAGCCAAAGCGGGGGGCGGGATCAGCCCCAGCATTTT.

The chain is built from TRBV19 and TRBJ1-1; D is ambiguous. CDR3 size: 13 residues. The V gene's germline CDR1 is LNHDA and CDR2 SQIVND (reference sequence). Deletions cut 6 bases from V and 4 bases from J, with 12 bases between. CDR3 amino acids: CASSLGRATEAFF. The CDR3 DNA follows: TGTGCCAGTAGCCTGGGCCGGGCCACTGAAGCTTTCTTT.

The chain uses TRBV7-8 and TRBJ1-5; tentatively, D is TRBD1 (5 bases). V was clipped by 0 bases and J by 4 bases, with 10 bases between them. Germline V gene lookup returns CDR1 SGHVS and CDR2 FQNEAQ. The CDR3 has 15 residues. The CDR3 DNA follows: TGTGCCAGCAGCTTAGCGGGGACCGCTAATCAGCCCCAGCATTTT. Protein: CASSLAGTANQPQHF.

This CDR3 is CASSPRTGGITGELFF. For the CDR3, the DNA is TGTGCCAGCAGCCCGCGGACAGGGGGCATTACCGGGGAGCTGTTTTTT. V is TRBV9 and J is TRBJ2-2, with 11 bases matching TRBD1. Germline values: CDR1 SGDLS, CDR2 YYNGEE. The CDR3 extends over 16 amino acids. J was trimmed by 5 bases and V by 4 bases; bases with no gene match: 7.

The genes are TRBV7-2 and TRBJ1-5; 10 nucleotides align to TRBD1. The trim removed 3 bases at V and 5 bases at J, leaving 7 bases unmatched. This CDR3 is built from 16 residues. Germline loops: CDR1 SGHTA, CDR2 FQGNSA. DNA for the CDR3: TGTGCCAGCAGCTTCAGGGACAGGGGATCCTATCAGCCCCAGCATTTT. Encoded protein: CASSFRDRGSYQPQHF.

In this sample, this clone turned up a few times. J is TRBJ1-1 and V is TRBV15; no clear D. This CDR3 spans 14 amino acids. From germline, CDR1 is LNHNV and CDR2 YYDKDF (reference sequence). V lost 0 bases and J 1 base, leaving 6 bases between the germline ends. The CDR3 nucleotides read TGTGCCACCAGCAGAGAAATCGGGAACACTGAAGCTTTCTTT. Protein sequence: CATSREIGNTEAFF.

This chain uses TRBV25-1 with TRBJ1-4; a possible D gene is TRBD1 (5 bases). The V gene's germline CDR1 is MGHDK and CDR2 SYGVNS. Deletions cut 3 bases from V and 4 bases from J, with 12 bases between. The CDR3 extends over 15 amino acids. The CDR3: CASSDLWGNNEKLFF. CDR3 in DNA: TGTGCCAGCAGTGACCTTTGGGGGAATAATGAAAAACTGTTTTTT.

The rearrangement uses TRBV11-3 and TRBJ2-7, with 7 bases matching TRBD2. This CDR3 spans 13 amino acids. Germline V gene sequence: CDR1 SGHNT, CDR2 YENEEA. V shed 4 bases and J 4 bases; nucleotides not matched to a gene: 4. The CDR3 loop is CASSSRTSYEQYF. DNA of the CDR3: TGTGCCAGCAGCTCAAGGACTAGTTACGAGCAGTACTTC.

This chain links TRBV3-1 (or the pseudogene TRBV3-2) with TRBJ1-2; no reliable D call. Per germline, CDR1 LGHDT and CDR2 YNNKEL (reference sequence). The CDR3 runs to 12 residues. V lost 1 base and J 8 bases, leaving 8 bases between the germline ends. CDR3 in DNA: TGTGCCAGCAGCCAAGGGGAGCGGGGCTACACCTTC. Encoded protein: CASSQGERGYTF.

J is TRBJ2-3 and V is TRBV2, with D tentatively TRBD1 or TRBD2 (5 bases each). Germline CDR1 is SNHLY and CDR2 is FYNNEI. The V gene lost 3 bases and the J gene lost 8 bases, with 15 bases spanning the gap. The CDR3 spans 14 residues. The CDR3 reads CASSEGVRVGTQYF. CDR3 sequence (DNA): TGTGCCAGCAGTGAGGGGGTGAGGGTAGGTACGCAGTATTTT. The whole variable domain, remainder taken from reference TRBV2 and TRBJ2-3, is EPEVTQTPSHQVTQMGQEVILRCVPISNHLYFYWYRQILGQKVEFLVSFYNNEISEKSEIFDDQFSVERPDGSNFTLKIRSTKLEDSAMYFCASSEGVRVGTQYFGPGTRLTVL.

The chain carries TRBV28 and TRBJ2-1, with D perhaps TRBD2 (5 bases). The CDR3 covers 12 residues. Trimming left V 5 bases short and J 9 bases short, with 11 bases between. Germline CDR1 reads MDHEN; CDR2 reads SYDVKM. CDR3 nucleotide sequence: TGTGCCAGCAGTCGCAGAGGGCCTGAGCAGTTCTTC. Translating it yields CASSRRGPEQFF.

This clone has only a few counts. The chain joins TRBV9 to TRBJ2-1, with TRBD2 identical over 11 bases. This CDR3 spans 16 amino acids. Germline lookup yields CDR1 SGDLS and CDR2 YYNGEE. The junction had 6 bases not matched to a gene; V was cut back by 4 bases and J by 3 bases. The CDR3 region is CASSLAGLAVYNEQFF. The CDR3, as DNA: TGTGCCAGCAGCTTGGCGGGACTAGCGGTCTACAATGAGCAGTTCTTC.